This note documents a single T cell receptor (beta chain) sequence. This entry belongs to a study of early T cells in non-severe SARS-CoV-2 infection. TCRdb fed the 5' RACE reads into MiXCR, producing one record per CDR3 protein. Here the sample spans under 75,000 distinct CDR3 sequences, approximately 11% being singletons. Trimming pared 6 bases from V and 5 bases from J, leaving 17 bases between. This CDR3 spans 15 amino acids. The rearrangement joins TRBV12-3 or TRBV12-4 to TRBJ1-3, with D possibly matching TRBD1 (6 bases). The sequenced material came from whole blood. The receptor comes from an adult who was a healthcare worker with PCR-confirmed SARS-CoV-2 infection or an uninfected control (not recorded which). Here the CDR3 DNA reads TGTGCCAGCAGATCCTTGACGGGGACAAGAAACACCATATATTTT. This sequence encodes CASRSLTGTRNTIYF.